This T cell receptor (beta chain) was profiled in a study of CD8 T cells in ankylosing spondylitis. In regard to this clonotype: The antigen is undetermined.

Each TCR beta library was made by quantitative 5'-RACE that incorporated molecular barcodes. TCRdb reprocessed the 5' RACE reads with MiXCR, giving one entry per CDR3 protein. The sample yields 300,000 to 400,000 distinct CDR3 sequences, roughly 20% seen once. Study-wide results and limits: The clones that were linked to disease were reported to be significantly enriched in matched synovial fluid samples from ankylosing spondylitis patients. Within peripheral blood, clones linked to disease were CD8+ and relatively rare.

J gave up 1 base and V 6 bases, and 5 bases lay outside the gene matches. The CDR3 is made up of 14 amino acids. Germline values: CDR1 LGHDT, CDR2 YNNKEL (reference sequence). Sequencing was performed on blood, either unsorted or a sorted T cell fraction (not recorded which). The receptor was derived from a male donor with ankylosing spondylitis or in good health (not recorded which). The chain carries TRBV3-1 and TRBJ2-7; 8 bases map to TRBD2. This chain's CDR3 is CASSRTSGSYEQYF. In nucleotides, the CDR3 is TGTGCCAGCAGTCGCACTAGCGGATCCTACGAGCAGTACTTC.